This T cell receptor (beta chain) was obtained from a study of Graves' ophthalmopathy and Graves' hyperthyroidism (dated by TCRdb to between 2018 and 2020). General notes on the study: Peripheral blood samples were taken at the time of initial diagnosis, before any treatment was given. In roughly 6 hyperthyroidism patients, T-cell repertoires of thyroid tissue and blood were compared. To tell Graves' ophthalmopathy apart from Graves' hyperthyroidism, and to predict which patients would progress to ophthalmopathy, the study relied on TCR beta repertoire signatures. An independent validation cohort was composed of fewer than 20 hyperthyroidism patients and around 16 patients who later progressed from hyperthyroidism to ophthalmopathy. In total, 120 to 150 blood samples were TCR-sequenced: approximately 40 ophthalmopathy, 75 hyperthyroidism and about 17 hyperthyroidism-to-ophthalmopathy patients. The 100 or so discovery patients were divided at random into training and test sets in a 7:3 ratio. To explore V-J signatures that separate ophthalmopathy from hyperthyroidism, a discovery set of 95 to 100 patients was enrolled, consisting of about 45 with ophthalmopathy and some 59 with stable hyperthyroidism. After sampling, hyperthyroidism patients received methimazole starting at 30 mg daily, and ophthalmopathy patients received high-dose intravenous methylprednisolone. Overall study results and their limits: No statistical method was used to set the sample size in advance, and the investigators knew which group each participant was assigned to. In cross-validation, the 13-signature model distinguished ophthalmopathy from stable hyperthyroidism with about 90% sensitivity and 81.08% specificity, while in the test set the corresponding values were about 80% and 75%. Most expanded thyroid clonotypes with a frequency above 0.001 also appeared in blood, which suggests that blood repertoires may reflect the immune response in the thyroid. In validation, the model predicted ophthalmopathy progression with about 71% sensitivity and around 72% specificity; some twelve predicted patients were CT-confirmed with GO in a median of 6.5 months.

This clonotype occurred many times. The specificity of this receptor is unknown. Within one base of it there is no much larger clone, and no base qualities were kept. Stable hyperthyroidism was defined as no progression to ophthalmopathy within 18 months of follow-up. Hyperthyroidism patients were newly diagnosed, with disease duration under 2 months, and aged 18 to 65 years. Anyone with other autoimmune diseases, uncontrolled infections, pregnancy or lactation was excluded from the study. Diagnosis relied on clinical symptoms, serum thyroxine, TRAb, thyroid ultrasound and orbital computed tomography. Ficoll-Paque density gradient centrifugation was used to isolate PBMCs from 10 ml of fresh peripheral blood. Total RNA was extracted using Trizol reagent, and RNA quality was checked on an Agilent 2100 Bioanalyzer. The germline V gene encodes CDR1 MNHEY and CDR2 SVGEGT. Deletion took 4 bases off V and 5 bases off J, with a span of 6 bases between the germline ends. The CDR3, from cysteine to phenylalanine, totals 11 residues. Just CDR3 DNA is preserved here, 33 bases in frame from base 1.

TCR beta CDR3 regions were amplified from RNA transcripts for repertoire sequencing. The first round of RT-PCR was done with HTBI primers and the Qiagen OneStep RT-PCR kit, and was followed by a second round of multiplex PCR, then size selection and purification. Libraries were sequenced paired-end with 100 bp reads on an Illumina HiSeq2000. Per the original workflow: Reads were processed with SOAPnuke, discarding reads with adapters, uncalled bases, mean Phred below 15, or no exact constant-primer or identifier match. High-quality paired reads were merged with COPE v1.2.5. Each unique nucleotide sequence was defined as a clonotype, and clonotypes were aligned to IMGT TRB V, D and J references with MiTCR v1.1. Only V-J combinations with frequency above 0.0001 were analysed, covering around 99% of repertoires. For each V-J combination, a TCR clonal expansion and chaos score was defined as the ratio of F50 clonal expansion to chaos observed in the TCRdist matrix. Features were reduced by Welch's t-statistics and random forest to roughly 14 V-J combinations, which fed a naive Bayes classifier. The Morisita-Horn index was used to measure how similar the thyroid and blood repertoires were. TCRdb reprocessing: public reads trimmed at Q25 with fastp, clones called with MiXCR, in-frame beta chains kept. Each entry is one CDR3 protein sequence, shown with its most common DNA and genes. TCRdb assigned the V and J calls; the authors' analysis was not used. This sample lists hundreds of thousands of distinct CDR3 sequences; around 21% were detected once. 2.5% to 3.5% of the sample belongs to the ten largest clones.

Sequences were obtained from peripheral blood. This clonotype was sampled from a woman younger than 30 with stable Graves' hyperthyroidism. Donor details come from another sample of the same person, matched by shared clones. This receptor chain uses TRBV6-2 or TRBV6-3 and TRBJ2-7; the D gene cannot be named for sure. Read as DNA, the sequence is TGTGCCAGCAGTTCCACCGACGAGCAGTACTTC. This codes for CASSSTDEQYF.